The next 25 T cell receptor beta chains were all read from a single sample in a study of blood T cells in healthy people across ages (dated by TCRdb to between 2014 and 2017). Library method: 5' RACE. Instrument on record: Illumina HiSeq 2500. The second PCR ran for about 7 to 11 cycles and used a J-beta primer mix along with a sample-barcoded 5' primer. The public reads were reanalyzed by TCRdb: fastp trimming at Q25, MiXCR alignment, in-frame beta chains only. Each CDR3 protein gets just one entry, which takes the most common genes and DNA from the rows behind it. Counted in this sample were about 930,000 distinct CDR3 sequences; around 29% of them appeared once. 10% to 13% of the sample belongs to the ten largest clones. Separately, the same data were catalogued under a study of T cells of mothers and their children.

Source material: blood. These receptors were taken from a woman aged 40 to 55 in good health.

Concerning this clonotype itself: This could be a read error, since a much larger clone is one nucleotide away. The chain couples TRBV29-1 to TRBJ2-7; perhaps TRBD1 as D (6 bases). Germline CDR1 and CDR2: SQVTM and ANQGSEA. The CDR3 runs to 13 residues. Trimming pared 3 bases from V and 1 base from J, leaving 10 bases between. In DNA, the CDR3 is TGCAGCGTTGAGGCCCAGGGGTCCTACGAGCAGTACGTC. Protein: CSVEAQGSYEQYV.

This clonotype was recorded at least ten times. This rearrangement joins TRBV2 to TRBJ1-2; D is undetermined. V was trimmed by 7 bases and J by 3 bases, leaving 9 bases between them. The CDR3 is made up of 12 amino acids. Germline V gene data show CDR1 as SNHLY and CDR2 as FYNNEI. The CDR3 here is CASNVGYYGYTF. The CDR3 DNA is TGTGCCAGCAACGTCGGATACTATGGCTACACCTTC.

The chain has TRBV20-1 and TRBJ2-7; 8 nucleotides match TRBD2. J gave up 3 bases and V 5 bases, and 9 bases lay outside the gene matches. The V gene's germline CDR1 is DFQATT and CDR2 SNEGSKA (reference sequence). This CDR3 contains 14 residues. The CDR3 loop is CSAPRRGGYYEQYF. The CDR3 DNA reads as TGCAGTGCTCCCCGACGGGGGGGATACTACGAGCAGTACTTC.

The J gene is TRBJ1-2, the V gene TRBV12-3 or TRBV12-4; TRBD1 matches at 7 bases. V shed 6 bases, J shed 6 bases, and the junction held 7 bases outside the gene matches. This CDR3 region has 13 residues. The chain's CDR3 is CASSSDRDNGYTF. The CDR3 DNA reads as TGTGCCAGCAGCTCAGACAGGGACAATGGCTACACCTTC.

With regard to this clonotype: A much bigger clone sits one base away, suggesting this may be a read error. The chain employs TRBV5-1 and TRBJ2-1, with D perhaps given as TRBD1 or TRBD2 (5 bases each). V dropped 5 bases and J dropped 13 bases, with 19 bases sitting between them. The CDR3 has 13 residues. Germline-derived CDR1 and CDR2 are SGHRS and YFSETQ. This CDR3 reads CASRIDGGETQFF. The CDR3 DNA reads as TGCGCCAGCAGAATAGATGGGGGAGAGACCCAGTTCTTC.

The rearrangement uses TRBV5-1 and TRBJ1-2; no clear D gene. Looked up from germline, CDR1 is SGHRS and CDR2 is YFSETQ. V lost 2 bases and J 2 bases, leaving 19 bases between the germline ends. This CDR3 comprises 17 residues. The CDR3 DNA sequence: TGCGCCAGCAGCTTAATGGTCGGGTCAGACGGAAACTATGGCTACACCTTC. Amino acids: CASSLMVGSDGNYGYTF.

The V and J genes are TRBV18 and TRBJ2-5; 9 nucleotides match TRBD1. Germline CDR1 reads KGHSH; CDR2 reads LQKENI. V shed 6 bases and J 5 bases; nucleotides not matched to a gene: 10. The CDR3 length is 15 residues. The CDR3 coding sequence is TGTGCCAGCTCGCCGCCGCGGGACAGGGCGGAGACCCAGTACTTC. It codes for CASSPPRDRAETQYF.

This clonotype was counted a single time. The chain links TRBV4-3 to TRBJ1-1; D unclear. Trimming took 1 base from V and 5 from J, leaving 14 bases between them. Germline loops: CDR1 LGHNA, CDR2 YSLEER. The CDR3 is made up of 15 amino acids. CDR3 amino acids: CASSQGWRSGTEAFF. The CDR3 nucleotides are TGCGCCAGCAGCCAAGGTTGGAGGTCGGGGACTGAAGCTTTCTTT.

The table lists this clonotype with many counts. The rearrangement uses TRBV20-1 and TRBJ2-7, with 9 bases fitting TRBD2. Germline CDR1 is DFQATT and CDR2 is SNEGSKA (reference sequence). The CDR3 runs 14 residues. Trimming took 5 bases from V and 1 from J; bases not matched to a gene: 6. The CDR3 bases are TGCAGTGCTCGGGGACTAGCAGGTTCCTACGAGCAGTACTTC. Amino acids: CSARGLAGSYEQYF.

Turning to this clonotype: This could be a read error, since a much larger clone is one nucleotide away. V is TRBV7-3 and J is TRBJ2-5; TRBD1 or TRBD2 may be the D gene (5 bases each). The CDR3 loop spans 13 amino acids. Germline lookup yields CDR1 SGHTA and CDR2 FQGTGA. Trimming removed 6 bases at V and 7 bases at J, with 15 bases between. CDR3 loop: CASSPAREWTQYF. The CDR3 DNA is TGTGCCAGCAGTCCCGCCAGGGAGTGGACCCAGTACTTC.

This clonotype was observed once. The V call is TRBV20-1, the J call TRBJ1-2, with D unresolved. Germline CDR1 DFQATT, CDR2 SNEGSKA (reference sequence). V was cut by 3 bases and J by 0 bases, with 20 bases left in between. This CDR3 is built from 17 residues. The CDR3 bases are TGCAGTGCTAGGGGGAGCCTCAAGGAGCCTTCTAACTATGGCTACACCTTC. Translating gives CSARGSLKEPSNYGYTF.

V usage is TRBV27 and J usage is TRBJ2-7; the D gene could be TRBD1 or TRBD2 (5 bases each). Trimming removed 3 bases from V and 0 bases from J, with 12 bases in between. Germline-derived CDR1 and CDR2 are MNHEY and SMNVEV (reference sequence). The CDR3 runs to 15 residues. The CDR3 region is CASSFVSGSSYEQYF. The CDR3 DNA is TGTGCCAGCAGTTTCGTGTCAGGGAGCTCCTACGAGCAGTACTTC.

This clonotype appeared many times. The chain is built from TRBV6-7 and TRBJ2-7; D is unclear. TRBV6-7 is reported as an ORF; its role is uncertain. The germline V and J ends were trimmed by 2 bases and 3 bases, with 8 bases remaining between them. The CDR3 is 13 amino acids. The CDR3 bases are TGTGCCAGCAGTTACCTCGAAGGCTACGAGCAGTACTTC. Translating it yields CASSYLEGYEQYF.

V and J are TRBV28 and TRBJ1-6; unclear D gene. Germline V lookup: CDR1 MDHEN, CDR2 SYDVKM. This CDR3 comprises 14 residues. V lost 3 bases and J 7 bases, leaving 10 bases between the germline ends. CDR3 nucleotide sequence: TGTGCCAGCAGTTTCGAGGTTGAGAATTCACCCCTCCACTTT. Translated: CASSFEVENSPLHF.

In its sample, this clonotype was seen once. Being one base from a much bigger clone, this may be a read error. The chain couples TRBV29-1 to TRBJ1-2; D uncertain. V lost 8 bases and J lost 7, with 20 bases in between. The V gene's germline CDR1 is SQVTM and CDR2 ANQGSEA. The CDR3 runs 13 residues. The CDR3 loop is CSIVRGAESGYTF. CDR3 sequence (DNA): TGCAGCATTGTTCGGGGAGCCGAGTCTGGCTACACCTTC.

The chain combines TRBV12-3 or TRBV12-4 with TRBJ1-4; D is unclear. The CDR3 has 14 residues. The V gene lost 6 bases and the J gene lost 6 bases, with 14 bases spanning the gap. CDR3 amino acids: CASRTLSHYEKLFF. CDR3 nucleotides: TGTGCCAGCAGAACGCTCTCCCACTATGAAAAACTGTTTTTT.

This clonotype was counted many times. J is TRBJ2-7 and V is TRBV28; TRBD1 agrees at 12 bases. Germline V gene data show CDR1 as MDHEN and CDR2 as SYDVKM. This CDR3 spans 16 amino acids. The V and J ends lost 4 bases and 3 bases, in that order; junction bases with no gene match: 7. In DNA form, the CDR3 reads TGTGCCAGCAGTTATCCCGGGACAGGGGGCTTCTACGAGCAGTACTTC. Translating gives CASSYPGTGGFYEQYF.

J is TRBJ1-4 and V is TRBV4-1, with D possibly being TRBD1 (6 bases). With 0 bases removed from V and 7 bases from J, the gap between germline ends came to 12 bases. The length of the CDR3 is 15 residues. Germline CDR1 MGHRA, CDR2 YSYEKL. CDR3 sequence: CASSQEGRGGEKLFF. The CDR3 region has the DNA TGCGCCAGCAGCCAAGAGGGCAGGGGAGGTGAAAAACTGTTTTTT.

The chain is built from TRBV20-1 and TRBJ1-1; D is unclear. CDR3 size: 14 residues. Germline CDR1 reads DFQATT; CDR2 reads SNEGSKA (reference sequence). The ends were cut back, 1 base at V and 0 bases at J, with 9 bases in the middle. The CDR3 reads CSARAALMNTEAFF. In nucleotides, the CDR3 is TGCAGTGCTAGAGCCGCCCTCATGAACACTGAAGCTTTCTTT.

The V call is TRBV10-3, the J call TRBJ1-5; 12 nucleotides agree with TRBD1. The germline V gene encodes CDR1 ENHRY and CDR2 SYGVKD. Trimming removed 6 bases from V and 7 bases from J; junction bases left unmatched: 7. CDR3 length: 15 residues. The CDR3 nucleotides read TGTGCCATCAGGGAGGGACAGGGGGCCTTACAGCCCCAGCATTTT. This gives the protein CAIREGQGALQPQHF.

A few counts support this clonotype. This chain's CDR3 is CSARGRRWDQPQHF. DNA for the CDR3: TGCAGTGCTAGAGGCCGTAGGTGGGATCAGCCCCAGCATTTT. This chain joins TRBV20-1 and TRBJ1-5; D is ambiguous. V was clipped by 1 base and J by 5 bases, with 12 bases between them. CDR3 size: 14 residues. Germline lookup yields CDR1 DFQATT and CDR2 SNEGSKA (reference sequence).

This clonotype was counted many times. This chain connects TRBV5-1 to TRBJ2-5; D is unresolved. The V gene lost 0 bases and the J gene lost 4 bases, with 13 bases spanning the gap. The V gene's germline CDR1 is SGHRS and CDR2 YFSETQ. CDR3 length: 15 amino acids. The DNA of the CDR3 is TGCGCCAGCAGCTTGGATGGTACCAGCACAGAGACCCAGTACTTC. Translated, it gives CASSLDGTSTETQYF.

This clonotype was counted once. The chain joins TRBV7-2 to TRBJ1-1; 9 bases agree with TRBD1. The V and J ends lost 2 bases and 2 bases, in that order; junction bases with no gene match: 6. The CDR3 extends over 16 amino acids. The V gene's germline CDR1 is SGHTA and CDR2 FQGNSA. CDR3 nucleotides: TGTACCAGCAGCTTACCACAGGGGGCTTTAAACACTGAAGCTTTCTTT. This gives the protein CTSSLPQGALNTEAFF. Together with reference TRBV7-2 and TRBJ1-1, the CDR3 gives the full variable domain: GAGVSQSPSNKVTEKGKDVELRCDPISGHTALYWYRQSLGQGLEFLIYFQGNSAPDKSGLPSDRFSAERTGGSVSTLTIQRTQQEDSAVYLCTSSLPQGALNTEAFFGQGTRLTVV.

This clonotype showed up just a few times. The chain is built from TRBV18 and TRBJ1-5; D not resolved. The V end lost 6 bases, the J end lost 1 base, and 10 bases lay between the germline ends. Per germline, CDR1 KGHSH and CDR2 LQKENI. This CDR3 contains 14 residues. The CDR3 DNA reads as TGTGCCAGCTCGGACTCCTTAAGCAATCAGCCCCAGCATTTT. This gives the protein CASSDSLSNQPQHF.

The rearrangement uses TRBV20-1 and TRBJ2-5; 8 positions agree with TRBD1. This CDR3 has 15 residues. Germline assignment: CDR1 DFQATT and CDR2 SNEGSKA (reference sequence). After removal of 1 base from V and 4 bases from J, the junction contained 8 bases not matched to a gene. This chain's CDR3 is CSARGQGAILETQYF. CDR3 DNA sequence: TGCAGTGCTAGAGGTCAGGGGGCGATTTTAGAGACCCAGTACTTC.